This is a list of T cell receptor beta chains from one sample in a study of T cell repertoires in cytomegalovirus infection. For these TCRs, the target antigens are not known. TCRdb re-derived calls from the reads in MiXCR, one entry per CDR3 protein. The data show some 350,000 distinct CDR3 sequences, almost 30% seen once. This specimen consisted of cultured PBMCs, obtained from culture after CMV antigen stimulation. The source of these receptors is a human donor in good health (CMV status not recorded). Some clones in this sample may be carry-over from other donors' samples. Each CDR3 is given with its conserved first and last residue. A D gene is named only where the DNA matches it firmly. Some rows mark clone size as missing; the rest say once, few, many or name a class of expanded clone.

>TRBJ1-2|.|TRBV12-3/TRBV12-4|few
CASSPVEHNNYGYTF
TGTGCCAGCAGCCCTGTAGAACATAATAACTATGGCTACACCTTC
>TRBJ2-1|TRBD2|TRBV9|few
CASSVGLAGEREQFF
TGTGCCAGCAGCGTAGGACTAGCGGGAGAAAGGGAGCAGTTCTTC
>TRBJ2-3|.|TRBV27|many
CASSLNLGDTQYF
TGTGCCAGCAGTTTAAATCTAGGCGATACGCAGTATTTT
>TRBJ2-1|TRBD2|TRBV7-8|many
CASSVGLAGTMIRSYNEQFF
TGTGCCAGCAGCGTAGGACTAGCGGGAACCATGATCCGGTCCTACAATGAGCAGTTCTTC
>TRBJ2-7|TRBD1|TRBV7-9|many
CASSGRDRESTYEQYF
TGTGCCAGCAGCGGCCGGGACAGGGAATCAACCTACGAGCAGTACTTC
>TRBJ1-2|.|TRBV25-1|few
CASSETGRVGGYTF
TGTGCCAGCAGTGAAACTGGCCGAGTTGGAGGCTACACCTTC
>TRBJ2-3|TRBD2|TRBV6-2/TRBV6-3|.
CASIGTNTDTQYF
TGTGCCAGCATCGGGACTAACACAGATACGCAGTATTTT
>TRBJ1-5|.|TRBV12-3/TRBV12-4|.
CASWRGGGQPQHF
TGTGCCAGTTGGAGGGGGGGGGGTCAGCCCCAGCATTTT
>TRBJ2-1|.|TRBV2|.
CASSEEGEEGYNEQFF
TGTGCCAGCAGTGAAGAGGGGGAGGAAGGCTACAATGAGCAGTTCTTC
>TRBJ1-2|.|TRBV19|few
CASSIRTVSYGYTF
TGTGCCAGTAGTATCCGGACTGTATCCTATGGCTACACCTTC
>TRBJ2-1|TRBD2|TRBV7-6|few
CASSAGTSSYNEQFF
TGTGCCAGCAGCGCCGGGACTAGCTCCTACAATGAGCAGTTCTTC
>TRBJ1-1|.|TRBV27|.
CASSLSQQGKAFF
TGTGCCAGCAGTCTTTCCCAACAAGGGAAGGCTTTCTTT
>TRBJ1-5|.|TRBV2|.
CASSTERVRQPQHF
TGTGCCAGCAGCACAGAGAGGGTCCGTCAGCCCCAGCATTTT
>TRBJ1-1|.|TRBV4-1|few
CASSQDRGKAEAFF
TGCGCCAGCAGCCAAGACAGGGGTAAGGCTGAAGCTTTCTTT
>TRBJ1-5|.|TRBV6-4|.
CASSKEGGYNQPQHF
TGTGCCAGCAGTAAAGAAGGAGGCTACAATCAGCCCCAGCATTTT
>TRBJ1-3|.|TRBV7-8|many
CASSLALGAGGNTIYF
TGTGCCAGCAGCTTAGCGTTGGGCGCGGGAGGAAACACCATATATTTT
>TRBJ2-1|TRBD2|TRBV29-1|.
CSVPTSGGLYNEQFF
TGCAGCGTTCCGACTAGCGGGGGCCTTTACAATGAGCAGTTCTTC
>TRBJ1-1|.|TRBV4-1|.
CASSQDEDSEAFF
TGCGCCAGCAGCCAAGATGAGGACAGTGAAGCTTTCTTT
>TRBJ1-4|TRBD1|TRBV7-4|.
CASSSGQGDEKLFF
TGTGCCAGCAGCTCCGGACAGGGCGATGAAAAACTGTTTTTT
>TRBJ1-4|TRBD1|TRBV6-1|few
CASSVTGKDFATNEKLFF
TGTGCCAGCAGTGTGACAGGGAAAGATTTTGCAACTAATGAAAAACTGTTTTTT
>TRBJ2-2|.|TRBV27|few
CASSYRGRNTGELFF
TGTGCCAGCAGCTATCGGGGACGGAACACCGGGGAGCTGTTTTTT
>TRBJ2-5|TRBD2|TRBV7-3|few
CASSLMAGGETQYF
TGTGCCAGCAGCTTAATGGCGGGGGGGGAGACCCAGTACTTC
>TRBJ2-7|.|TRBV7-6|.
CASSLVGVSDEQYF
TGTGCCAGCAGCTTAGTCGGGGTTTCGGACGAGCAGTACTTC
>TRBJ1-5|.|TRBV7-8|.
CASSRHGHNQPQHF
TGTGCCAGCAGCCGACATGGGCACAATCAGCCCCAGCATTTT